This T cell receptor (beta chain) was recorded in a study of T cell responses to AZD1222 COVID-19 vaccine. The analysis combined second doses at about 4 or about 12 weeks. Produced via immunoSEQ multiplex PCR; TCRdb's table is partial and in-frame only. The top ten clones hold under 10% of a sample with 100,000 to 130,000 clones, about 92% of them seen once. In regard to this clone: Its antigen is unidentified.

Whole-study results and caveats: Females outnumbered males among donors, who were mostly white British; clonal diversity was possibly underestimated. Reports indicate that nearly half of spike-specific TCRs are directed at unmutated variant regions. Compared with day 0, the breadth and depth of the Spike-specific TCR repertoire rose significantly after two doses of AZD1222.

The CDR3 is 13 amino acids. The V gene lost 2 bases and the J gene lost 3 bases, with 7 bases spanning the gap. CDR1 is SGHTA and CDR2 is FQGNSA in the germline V gene. The source of this sequence is an adult who received the AZD1222 COVID-19 vaccine. The sequenced sample was peripheral blood, obtained 28 days after the second AZD1222 dose. This chain links TRBV7-2 with TRBJ1-2; D remains ambiguous. The CDR3 region is CASSLPQDYGYTF. The DNA for the CDR3 is TGTGCCAGCAGCTTACCCCAGGACTATGGCTACACCTTC.